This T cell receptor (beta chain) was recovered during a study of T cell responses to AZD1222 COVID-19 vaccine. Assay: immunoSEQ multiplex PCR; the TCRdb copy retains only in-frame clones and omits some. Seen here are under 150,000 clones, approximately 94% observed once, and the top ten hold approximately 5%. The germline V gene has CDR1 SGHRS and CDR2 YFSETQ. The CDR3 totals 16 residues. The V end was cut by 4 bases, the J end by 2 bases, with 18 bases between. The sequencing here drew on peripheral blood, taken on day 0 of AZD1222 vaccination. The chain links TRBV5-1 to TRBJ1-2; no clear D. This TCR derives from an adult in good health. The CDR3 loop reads CASSVTGLQTNYGYTF. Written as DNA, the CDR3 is TGCGCCAGCAGCGTAACCGGCCTCCAAACGAACTATGGCTACACCTTC.